Listed below are T cell receptor beta chains from one sample, sequenced in a study of cytomegalovirus exposure and HLA in healthy donors. The method was immunoSEQ multiplex PCR; TCRdb's version includes in-frame clones alone and lacks a portion of them. The table lists some 110,000 clones, 50% to 75% of them singletons. Sequences were obtained from PBMCs. The origin of the receptors is a middle-aged woman in good health and CMV-seropositive. CDR3s include the opening cysteine and the closing phenylalanine or tryptophan. The D gene is left open where the match is weak. Not all rows give a size; the values are once, few, many and, for expanded clones, a class.

clone size	V gene	J gene	D gene	CDR3 protein	CDR3 DNA
NA	TRBV27	TRBJ2-5	TRBD1	CASSRGWTGQETQYF	TGTGCCAGCAGTAGGGGGTGGACAGGGCAAGAGACCCAGTACTTC
NA	TRBV30	TRBJ2-3	NA	CAWSVGGDTDTQYF	TGTGCCTGGAGTGTGGGGGGAGACACAGATACGCAGTATTTT
NA	TRBV29-1	TRBJ2-3	TRBD2	CSVRLAEGTDTQYF	TGCAGCGTTAGACTAGCGGAGGGGACAGATACGCAGTATTTT
NA	TRBV2	TRBJ2-3	TRBD2	CASNPGLAGGRDTQYF	TGTGCCAGCAACCCGGGACTAGCGGGGGGACGGGATACGCAGTATTTT
few	TRBV30	TRBJ1-5	NA	CAWSMRGNQPQHF	TGTGCCTGGAGTATGAGAGGGAATCAGCCCCAGCATTTT
NA	TRBV7-9	TRBJ2-7	NA	CASRDSHSYEQYF	TGTGCCAGCAGAGACAGCCACTCCTACGAGCAGTACTTC
NA	TRBV5-1	TRBJ2-7	TRBD2	CASSLAAGGRYEQYF	TGCGCCAGCAGCTTGGCGGCCGGGGGGAGGTACGAGCAGTACTTC
NA	TRBV30	TRBJ2-2	NA	CAWNSGTGELFF	TGTGCCTGGAATAGTGGCACCGGGGAGCTGTTTTTT
NA	TRBV7-2	TRBJ2-7	TRBD1	CASSLRTGAYEQYF	TGTGCCAGCAGCTTAAGGACAGGGGCCTACGAGCAGTACTTC
few	TRBV6-6	TRBJ1-3	TRBD1	CASSYSGTGSGNTIYF	TGTGCCAGCAGTTACTCCGGGACAGGCTCTGGAAACACCATATATTTT
few	TRBV5-1	TRBJ1-1	NA	CASSLAGNTEAFF	TGCGCCAGCAGCTTGGCAGGGAACACTGAAGCTTTCTTT
NA	TRBV4-1	TRBJ1-6	NA	CASSQDLSSYNSPLHF	TGCGCCAGCAGCCAAGACCTGAGCTCCTATAATTCACCCCTCCACTTT
NA	TRBV18	TRBJ1-3	TRBD1	CASSSGQVRNTIYF	TGTGCCAGCTCATCCGGACAGGTTCGAAACACCATATATTTT
NA	TRBV19	TRBJ1-1	TRBD1	CASKVDTGETEAFF	TGTGCCAGTAAGGTAGACACAGGGGAAACTGAAGCTTTCTTT
NA	TRBV2	TRBJ2-3	TRBD2	CATGTSGTSTDTQYF	TGTGCCACCGGGACTAGCGGTACTAGCACAGATACGCAGTATTTT
NA	TRBV5-1	TRBJ1-1	NA	CASSSSGVVSEAFF	TGCGCCAGCAGCAGTAGCGGGGTTGTTAGTGAAGCTTTCTTT
NA	TRBV28	TRBJ1-5	NA	CASSPRTWNSNQPQHF	TGTGCCAGCAGCCCTAGGACATGGAATAGCAATCAGCCCCAGCATTTT
NA	TRBV6-6	TRBJ1-2	TRBD1	CASSYSQGASYGYTF	TGTGCCAGCAGTTACTCACAGGGGGCTAGCTATGGCTACACCTTC
NA	TRBV23-1	TRBJ1-1	NA	CASSQTGEAFF	TGCGCCAGCAGTCAAACGGGTGAAGCTTTCTTT
NA	TRBV5-1	TRBJ2-7	TRBD2	CASSSGTRAPYEQYF	TGCGCCAGCAGCTCCGGGACTAGGGCCCCTTACGAGCAGTACTTC